This entry describes one TCR beta chain. In the source study's methods: Nucleated cell counts were estimated from reference gene primer amplification. Only in-frame clones appear in the TCRdb table, and some are missing; sequencing was by immunoSEQ multiplex PCR. V and J calls and clone size follow that table, whereas D and trimming were derived from the DNA. The data hold about 200,000 clones, with about nine tenths observed a single time. The data derive from a study of blood T cell repertoires in COVID-19. Overall study context: Researchers got acute and convalescent COVID-19 samples from the United States, Italy and Spain. From T cells, B-cell-depleted T cells, or PBMCs came the material, which was cDNA or gDNA.

Germline CDR1 SNHLY, CDR2 FYNNEI. With 4 bases removed from V and 6 bases from J, the gap between germline ends came to 18 bases. The CDR3 sequence is 16 residues long. The chain is built from TRBV2 and TRBJ2-2; tentative D call: TRBD1 (6 bases). Sequenced: peripheral blood. The origin of this receptor is a man aged 25-45 years who had recovered from COVID-19. The CDR3 region is CASSATSTGWAGELFF. For the CDR3, the DNA is TGTGCCAGCAGTGCCACAAGTACAGGGTGGGCCGGGGAGCTGTTTTTT. Full variable domain (missing parts from reference TRBV2 and TRBJ2-2): EPEVTQTPSHQVTQMGQEVILRCVPISNHLYFYWYRQILGQKVEFLVSFYNNEISEKSEIFDDQFSVERPDGSNFTLKIRSTKLEDSAMYFCASSATSTGWAGELFFGEGSRLTVL.